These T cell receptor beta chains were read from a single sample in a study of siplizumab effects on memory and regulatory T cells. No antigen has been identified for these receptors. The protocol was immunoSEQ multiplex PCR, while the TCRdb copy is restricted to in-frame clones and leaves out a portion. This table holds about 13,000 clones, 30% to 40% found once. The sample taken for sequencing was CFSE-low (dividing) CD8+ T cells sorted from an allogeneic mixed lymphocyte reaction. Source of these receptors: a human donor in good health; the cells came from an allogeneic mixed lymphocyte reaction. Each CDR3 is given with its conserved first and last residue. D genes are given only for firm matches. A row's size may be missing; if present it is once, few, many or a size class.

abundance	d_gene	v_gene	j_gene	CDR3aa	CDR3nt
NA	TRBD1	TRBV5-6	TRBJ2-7	CASSETGGGGFHEQYF	TGTGCCAGCAGCGAAACAGGGGGCGGTGGGTTCCACGAGCAGTACTTC
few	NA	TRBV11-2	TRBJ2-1	CASSLGGDPYNEQFF	TGTGCCAGCAGCTTAGGCGGGGATCCCTACAATGAGCAGTTCTTC
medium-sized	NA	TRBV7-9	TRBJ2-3	CASSLGASWDTQYF	TGTGCCAGCAGCTTAGGGGCTAGCTGGGATACGCAGTATTTT
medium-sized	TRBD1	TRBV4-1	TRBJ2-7	CASSQVTTGWEQYF	TGCGCCAGCAGCCAAGTAACGACAGGGTGGGAGCAGTACTTC
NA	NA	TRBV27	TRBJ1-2	CASSPLGAHNYGYTF	TGTGCCAGCAGTCCGTTGGGGGCGCATAACTATGGCTACACCTTC
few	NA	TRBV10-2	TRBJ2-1	CASSLAGVANEQFF	TGCGCCAGCAGTTTGGCTGGCGTTGCCAATGAGCAGTTCTTC
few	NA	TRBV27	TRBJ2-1	CASSPSPAGMYNEQFF	TGTGCCAGCAGTCCTTCCCCTGCGGGGATGTACAATGAGCAGTTCTTC
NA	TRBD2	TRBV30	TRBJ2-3	CAWSVSLAGDTDTQYF	TGTGCCTGGAGTGTATCACTAGCGGGAGATACAGATACGCAGTATTTT
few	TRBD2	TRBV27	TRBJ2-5	CASSFVTSGRETQYF	TGTGCCAGCAGTTTTGTTACTAGCGGGAGAGAGACCCAGTACTTC
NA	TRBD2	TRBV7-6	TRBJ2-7	CASSLVVYGREYEQYF	TGTGCCAGCAGCTTAGTAGTGTACGGGAGGGAATACGAGCAGTACTTC
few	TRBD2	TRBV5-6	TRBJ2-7	CASSLEERGWTHEQYF	TGTGCCAGCAGCTTGGAGGAGCGGGGATGGACCCACGAGCAGTACTTC
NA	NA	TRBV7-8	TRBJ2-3	CASSLAGHSTDTQYF	TGTGCCAGCAGCTTAGCAGGCCATAGCACAGATACGCAGTATTTT
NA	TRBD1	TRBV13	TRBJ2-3	CASSSSGGGTDTQYF	TGTGCCAGCAGCTCATCAGGGGGCGGCACAGATACGCAGTATTTT
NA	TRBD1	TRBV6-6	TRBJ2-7	CASSPRDSYSYEQYF	TGTGCCAGCAGTCCTCGGGACAGCTACTCCTACGAGCAGTACTTC
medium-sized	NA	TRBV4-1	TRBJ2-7	CASSQDDGGSYEQYF	TGCGCCAGCAGCCAAGATGACGGTGGATCCTACGAGCAGTACTTC
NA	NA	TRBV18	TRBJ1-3	CASSRPGTLGNNGNTIYF	TGTGCCAGCTCACGGCCGGGGACCCTCGGAAATAATGGAAACACCATATATTTT
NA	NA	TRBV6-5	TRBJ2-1	CASSPPTRSEQFF	TGTGCCAGCAGCCCCCCGACTCGTAGTGAGCAGTTCTTC
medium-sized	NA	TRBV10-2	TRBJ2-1	CASSEALQYNEQFF	TGCGCCAGCAGTGAGGCCTTACAGTACAATGAGCAGTTCTTC
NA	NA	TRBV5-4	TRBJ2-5	CASSTAETQYF	TGTGCCAGCAGCACAGCGGAGACCCAGTACTTC
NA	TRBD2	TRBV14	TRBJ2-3	CASSQVGREYADTQYF	TGTGCCAGCAGCCAAGTGGGGCGGGAGTACGCAGATACGCAGTATTTT